Below, one T cell receptor (beta chain) is given with its context. Its antigen is not identified. Synthesis of TCR beta cDNA relied on 5'RACE template switching carrying UMIs. TCRdb re-called the 5' RACE reads; every CDR3 protein appears as one record, without DNA. The sample data list some 120,000 distinct CDR3 sequences. There are 13 residues in the CDR3. The sample originates from a study of T cells expressing NK-cell markers. About the research overall: Eight donors were sequenced, of whom seven were HCMV-seropositive, while the remaining one was HCMV-seronegative.

Overall study findings and caveats: It was still unclear whether expanded NKG2C+ T cell clones were HCMV specific.

The rearrangement joins TRBV12-3 or TRBV12-4 to TRBJ2-1. What was sequenced was blood T cells: a sorted CD56 or NKG2C T cell subset, CD4+ or CD8+ T cells, or bulk PBMC T cells (not recorded which). The sequence was obtained from a woman between 18 and 70 years old in good health. This CDR3 reads CASSLVQYNEQFF.